The clone carrying this TCR beta chain was seen just once. The data were produced by immunoSEQ multiplex PCR, yet TCRdb's version contains in-frame clones alone and is incomplete. The sample includes approximately 190,000 clones, 93% seen only once; the top ten take approximately 1%. The sample comes from a study of T cell responses to AZD1222 COVID-19 vaccine. V was trimmed by 6 bases and J by 5 bases, leaving 19 bases between them. The CDR3 length is 14 residues. Germline V gene lookup returns CDR1 SQVTM and CDR2 ANQGSEA. The sample consisted of peripheral blood, taken 28 days after the second AZD1222 dose. The TCR sequence derives from an adult who received the AZD1222 COVID-19 vaccine. This sequence joins TRBV29-1 and TRBJ1-1; perhaps TRBD1 as D (5 bases). The CDR3 loop is CSVVQSGLGTEAFF. The CDR3 nucleotides read TGCAGCGTGGTCCAATCAGGGTTGGGGACTGAAGCTTTCTTT.